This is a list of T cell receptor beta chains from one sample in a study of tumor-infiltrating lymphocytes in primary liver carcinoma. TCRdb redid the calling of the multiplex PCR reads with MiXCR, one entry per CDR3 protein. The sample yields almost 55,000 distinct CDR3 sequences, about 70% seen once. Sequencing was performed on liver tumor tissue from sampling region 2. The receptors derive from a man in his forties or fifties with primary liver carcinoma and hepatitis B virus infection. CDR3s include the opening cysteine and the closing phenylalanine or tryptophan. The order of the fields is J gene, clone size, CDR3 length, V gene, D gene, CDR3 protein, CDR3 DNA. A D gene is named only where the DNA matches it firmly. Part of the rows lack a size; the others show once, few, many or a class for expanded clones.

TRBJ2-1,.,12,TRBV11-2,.,CASNISWNEQLF,TGTGCCAGCAACATTAGCTGGAATGAGCAGTTATTC
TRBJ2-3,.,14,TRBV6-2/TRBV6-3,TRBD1,CTGSYGQGVLTQYF,TGTACCGGCAGTTACGGACAGGGGGTCCTTACGCAGTATTTT
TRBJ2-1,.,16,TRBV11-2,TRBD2,CASSLDMGLAISKQFF,TGTGCCAGCAGCTTGGATATGGGACTAGCCATCAGTAAGCAGTTCTTC
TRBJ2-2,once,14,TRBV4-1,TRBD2,CASSTRDYTGKLFF,TGCGCCAGCAGTACCCGGGACTACACCGGGAAGCTGTTTTTC
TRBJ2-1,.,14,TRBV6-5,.,CASNYSNSLDEQFF,TGTGCCAGTAATTACTCTAACAGTCTTGATGAGCAGTTCTTC
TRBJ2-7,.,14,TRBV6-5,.,CASSYQSTPHERYF,TGTGCCAGCAGTTACCAGTCAACCCCTCACGAGCGGTACTTC
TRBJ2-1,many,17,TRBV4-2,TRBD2,CASSQGPGGRDHNEQFF,TGTGCCAGCAGCCAAGGTCCGGGCGGGAGGGACCACAATGAGCAGTTCTTC
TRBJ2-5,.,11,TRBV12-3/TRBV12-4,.,CASSRQETHYF,TGTGCCAGCAGTAGGCAAGAGACTCATTACTTC
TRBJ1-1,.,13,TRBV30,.,CAWSVHSGTETFF,TGTGCCTGGAGTGTACACTCTGGGACTGAGACTTTCTTT
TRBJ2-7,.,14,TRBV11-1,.,CASTLGLSSYEQYF,TGCGCCAGCACCTTGGGGTTATCCTCCTACGAGCAATACTTC
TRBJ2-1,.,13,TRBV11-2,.,CASSLNDAYVHFF,TGTGCCAGCAGCTTGAATGATGCCTATGTGCACTTCTTC
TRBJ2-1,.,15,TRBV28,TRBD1,CASRPGAGGYNEHFF,TGTGCCAGCAGGCCCGGGGCAGGGGGATACAATGAGCATTTCTTC
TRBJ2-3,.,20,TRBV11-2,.,CAGSPDDPLQIARSTDTQYF,TGTGCAGGCAGTCCCGATGACCCCCTGCAGATAGCGAGAAGCACAGATACGCAGTATTTT
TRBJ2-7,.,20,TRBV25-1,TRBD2,CASSANSAAGLAGSGHEQYF,TGTGCCAGCAGTGCTAACTCCGCCGCGGGACTAGCGGGGTCGGGTCACGAGCAGTACTTC
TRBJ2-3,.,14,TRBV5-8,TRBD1,CASGVDRGADTQYF,TGTGCTAGCGGCGTCGACAGGGGGGCAGATACGCAGTATTTT
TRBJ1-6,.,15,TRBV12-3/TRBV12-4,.,CASRLDGAYNSPFHF,TGTGCCAGCAGACTCGACGGGGCCTATAATTCACCCTTCCACTTT
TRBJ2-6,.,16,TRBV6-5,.,CTSSYLGISGANVLTF,TGTACCAGCAGTTACTTAGGCATCTCTGGGGCCAACGTCCTGACCTTC
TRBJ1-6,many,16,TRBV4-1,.,CASSQSSNSYNSPLHF,TGCGCCAGCAGCCAATCCAGCAACTCCTATAATTCACCCCTCCACTTT
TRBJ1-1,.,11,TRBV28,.,CVTRVDTEAFF,TGTGTCACCCGCGTGGACACTGAAGCTTTCTTT
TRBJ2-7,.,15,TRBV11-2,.,CAISLSVGISYKQYF,TGTGCCATCAGCCTATCCGTGGGAATATCCTACAAGCAGTACTTC
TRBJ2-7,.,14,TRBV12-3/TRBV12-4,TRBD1,CASSLGDRSYEQCF,TGTGCCAGCAGCTTGGGGGACAGATCCTACGAGCAGTGCTTC
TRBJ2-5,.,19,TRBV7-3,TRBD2,CASSLTLFRGRGGLETQCF,TGTGCCAGCAGCTTAACGTTATTCCGCGGGCGGGGGGGATTAGAGACCCAGTGCTTC